The next 16 T cell receptor beta chains were all read from a single sample in a study of TIL therapy for anti-PD-1-resistant metastatic lung cancer. The time point: pre-treatment sample, taken before nivolumab and TIL therapy. The immunoSEQ assay was v3. Using immunoSEQ multiplex PCR, the repertoire was profiled, and TCRdb retains in-frame clones only, with some absent. The repertoire holds about 59,000 clones, about 73% seen once, with about 2% in the top ten. The sequences come from blood, collected at baseline. The source is a person between 30 and 79 years old with non-small cell lung cancer.

This clone was recorded once. The rearrangement uses TRBV7-9 and TRBJ1-6; 7 positions agree with TRBD1. The V and J ends lost 5 bases and 0 bases, in that order; junction bases with no gene match: 4. CDR3 length equals 16 residues. Germline CDR1 and CDR2: SEHNR and FQNEAQ (reference sequence). CDR3 in amino acids: CASSLQGNSYNSPLHF. In nucleotides, the CDR3 is TGTGCCAGCAGCCTACAGGGGAACTCCTATAATTCACCCCTCCACTTT.

This clone was counted many times. The chain has TRBV19 and TRBJ2-5, with a tentative D call TRBD1 (6 bases). From germline, CDR1 is LNHDA and CDR2 SQIVND (reference sequence). Trimming removed 3 bases from V and 1 base from J, with 12 bases in between. The CDR3 runs 15 residues. CDR3 sequence: CASSIPTGSQETQYF. As DNA, the CDR3 is TGTGCCAGTAGTATCCCAACAGGGTCCCAAGAGACCCAGTACTTC.

The chain uses TRBV14 and TRBJ2-1; D possibly corresponds to TRBD1 (6 bases). This CDR3 has 17 residues. Deletions cut 0 bases from V and 8 bases from J, with 20 bases between. Germline-derived CDR1 and CDR2 are SGHDN and FVKESK. Here the CDR3 DNA reads TGTGCCAGCAGCCAAGAGGGAACAGGGAGTAGGGTGGATGAGCAGTTCTTC. Translating it yields CASSQEGTGSRVDEQFF. The whole variable domain, filled in from reference TRBV14 and TRBJ2-1, reads EAGVTQFPSHSVIEKGQTVTLRCDPISGHDNLYWYRRVMGKEIKFLLHFVKESKQDESGMPNNRFLAERTGGTYSTLKVQPAELEDSGVYFCASSQEGTGSRVDEQFFGPGTRLTVL.

The DNA of the CDR3 is TGTGCCAGCAGCGTTCAAGCGGGAGCCTACAATGAGCAGTTCTTC. Protein sequence: CASSVQAGAYNEQFF. The genes are TRBV9 and TRBJ2-1, with 8 bases fitting TRBD2. V lost 2 bases, J lost 2 bases, and 3 bases stayed unmatched. This CDR3 spans 15 amino acids. Germline CDR1 and CDR2: SGDLS and YYNGEE.

The chain combines TRBV6-1 with TRBJ1-5; D is uncertain. The CDR3 runs 13 residues. From germline, CDR1 is MNHNS and CDR2 SASEGT. V lost 10 bases to trimming and J lost 6 bases, with 16 bases between them. The CDR3 coding sequence is TGTGCCATACAGAGGGAGGAGGCTCAGCCCCAGCATTTT. As protein: CAIQREEAQPQHF.

The chain has TRBV7-2 and TRBJ2-1, with 11 nucleotides matching TRBD2. Germline V gene lookup returns CDR1 SGHTA and CDR2 FQGNSA. Trimming took 4 bases from V and 0 from J; bases not matched to a gene: 8. The CDR3 runs 18 residues. In DNA, the CDR3 is TGTGCCAGCAGCTCCCCGACTAGCGGGGTGAGCTCCTACAATGAGCAGTTCTTC. Its protein product is CASSSPTSGVSSYNEQFF.

The chain couples TRBV10-3 to TRBJ1-3; TRBD1 matches 8 bases. The CDR3 is 17 residues long. The ends lost 4 bases at V and 1 base at J; junction bases unmatched: 9. Germline V gene lookup returns CDR1 ENHRY and CDR2 SYGVKD. The CDR3 sequence: CAISAPGQGPSGNTIYF. The CDR3 DNA is TGTGCCATCAGTGCGCCTGGACAGGGTCCGTCTGGAAACACCATATATTTT.

In this sample, this clone turned up many times. V and J are TRBV19 and TRBJ1-5; 10 bases align to TRBD1. This CDR3 is 16 amino acids long. The germline V gene encodes CDR1 LNHDA and CDR2 SQIVND (reference sequence). V lost 3 bases and J lost 2; bases outside the gene matches: 4. CDR3 sequence reads: CASSMGQGFGNQPQHF. The CDR3 DNA sequence: TGTGCCAGTAGTATGGGACAGGGGTTTGGCAATCAGCCCCAGCATTTT. Full variable domain (outside the CDR3, taken from reference TRBV19 and TRBJ1-5): DGGITQSPKYLFRKEGQNVTLSCEQNLNHDAMYWYRQDPGQGLRLIYYSQIVNDFQKGDIAEGYSVSREKKESFPLTVTSAQKNPTAFYLCASSMGQGFGNQPQHFGDGTRLSIL.

This clone came up a few times. The chain employs TRBV5-1 and TRBJ1-1, with D uncertain. V lost 0 bases and J lost 4, with 13 bases in between. Germline lookup yields CDR1 SGHRS and CDR2 YFSETQ. The CDR3 runs 15 residues. The CDR3 here is CASSLDSFVGTEAFF. CDR3 DNA: TGCGCCAGCAGCTTGGACAGCTTTGTTGGCACTGAAGCTTTCTTT.

The V and J genes are TRBV9 and TRBJ1-2; perhaps TRBD1 as D (6 bases). This CDR3 is 15 amino acids long. Deletions cut 3 bases from V and 4 bases from J, with 16 bases between. Germline V gene lookup returns CDR1 SGDLS and CDR2 YYNGEE. CDR3 coding DNA: TGTGCCAGCAGCGGACGACAGGCTCGGATCTATGGCTACACCTTC. Protein sequence: CASSGRQARIYGYTF. The full variable domain, with the rest looked up from reference TRBV9 and TRBJ1-2, is DSGVTQTPKHLITATGQRVTLRCSPRSGDLSVYWYQQSLDQGLQFLIQYYNGEERAKGNILERFSAQQFPDLHSELNLSSLELGDSALYFCASSGRQARIYGYTFGSGTRLTVV.

The sample holds a few counts of this clone. This sequence joins TRBV7-9 and TRBJ1-1, with a possible D match to TRBD1 (5 bases). The CDR3 spans 14 residues. Germline V lookup: CDR1 SEHNR, CDR2 FQNEAQ (reference sequence). V dropped 5 bases and J dropped 8 bases, with 18 bases sitting between them. CDR3 amino acids: CASSPQGDLYEAFF. The CDR3 DNA reads TGTGCCAGCAGCCCTCAAGGGGACTTATACGAAGCTTTCTTT.

The chain joins TRBV19 to TRBJ1-5; perhaps TRBD1 as D (6 bases). The CDR3 covers 16 residues. The V gene lost 6 bases and the J gene lost 7 bases, with 22 bases spanning the gap. Germline CDR1 reads LNHDA; CDR2 reads SQIVND (reference sequence). The CDR3 protein is CASSLRGGAPGQPQHF. The DNA for the CDR3 is TGTGCCAGTAGCTTGAGGGGGGGGGCGCCTGGACAGCCCCAGCATTTT. Complete variable domain (other parts from reference TRBV19 and TRBJ1-5): DGGITQSPKYLFRKEGQNVTLSCEQNLNHDAMYWYRQDPGQGLRLIYYSQIVNDFQKGDIAEGYSVSREKKESFPLTVTSAQKNPTAFYLCASSLRGGAPGQPQHFGDGTRLSIL.

CDR3 sequence reads: CASSTGGQVFYGYTF. In DNA, the CDR3 is TGTGCCAGCAGCACAGGGGGTCAGGTCTTTTATGGCTACACCTTC. V is TRBV5-4 and J is TRBJ1-2, with 8 bases aligning to TRBD1. Germline trimming cut 4 bases from V and 5 bases from J; bases unmatched to any gene: 10. From germline, CDR1 is SGHNT and CDR2 YYREEE (reference sequence). The CDR3 is made up of 15 amino acids.

The chain couples TRBV6-1 to TRBJ2-2, with D possibly being TRBD1 (6 bases). With 8 bases removed from V and 7 bases from J, the gap between germline ends came to 17 bases. Germline CDR1 MNHNS, CDR2 SASEGT. The CDR3 totals 14 residues. The DNA for the CDR3 is TGTGCCAGCTGCCGCGAAGGGGGAGTCGGGGAGCTGTTTTTT. Encoded protein: CASCREGGVGELFF.

This sequence joins TRBV10-3 and TRBJ2-3, with TRBD1 matching 8 bases. The CDR3 extends over 15 amino acids. Trimming cost V 5 bases and J 1 base; bases outside gene matches: 5. Germline CDR1 ENHRY, CDR2 SYGVKD. DNA for the CDR3: TGTGCCATCAGTAAGGACAGGGTAGGCACAGATACGCAGTATTTT. This sequence encodes CAISKDRVGTDTQYF.

V is TRBV6-4 and J is TRBJ2-3; D is undetermined. Germline CDR1 and CDR2: MRHNA and SNTAGT. Trimming left V 0 bases short and J 1 base short, with 5 bases between. The CDR3 is 14 amino acids. This chain's CDR3 is CASSDSSRTDTQYF. CDR3 sequence (DNA): TGTGCCAGCAGTGACTCCTCCCGCACAGATACGCAGTATTTT.